These 18 T cell receptor beta chains originate from one sample sequenced in a study of OX40 agonist ivuxolimab in advanced cancers. Libraries were prepared through the immunoSEQ multiplex PCR assay. Imported from immuneACCESS, the table was reduced by TCRdb to in-frame sequences with V and J called. These copies leave out some clones; in studies compared against another copy, an unresolved V gene accounts for under half, and the cause of the remainder is not known. Present in this sample are under 40,000 clones, around three quarters of which were seen just once. The top ten constitute around an eighth of the sample. The source was CD4+ or CD8+ T cells sorted from blood, collected in a trial of the OX40 agonist ivuxolimab. Source of these receptors: an adult with an advanced solid tumor such as melanoma, head and neck, liver or kidney cancer.

Only one count was recorded for this clone. The V and J genes are TRBV9 and TRBJ2-7; TRBD1 is a possible D gene (6 bases). Trimming took 4 bases from V and 6 from J, leaving 20 bases between them. Per germline, CDR1 SGDLS and CDR2 YYNGEE. The CDR3 has 15 residues. The CDR3 protein is CASSPQTGPLAEQYF. CDR3 sequence (DNA): TGTGCCAGCAGCCCCCAGACAGGACCCCTCGCCGAGCAGTACTTC.

The chain has TRBV23-1 and TRBJ2-2; 7 nucleotides match TRBD2. TRBV23-1 is designated an ORF whose function remains uncertain. This CDR3 has 14 amino acids. V gave up 6 bases and J gave up 1 base; unmatched junction bases: 2. The CDR3 DNA sequence: TGCGCCAGCAGAACTAGCGAGAACACCGGGGAGCTGTTTTTT. Its protein is CASRTSENTGELFF.

The chain carries TRBV18 and TRBJ1-2, with a tentative D call TRBD1 (6 bases). Germline CDR1 KGHSH, CDR2 LQKENI. The CDR3 extends over 13 amino acids. Trimming removed 3 bases at V and 2 bases at J, with 7 bases between. CDR3 sequence reads: CASSPTGNYGYTF. CDR3 in DNA: TGTGCCAGCTCACCGACAGGCAACTATGGCTACACCTTC. Filled out from reference TRBV18 and TRBJ1-2, the complete variable domain reads NAGVMQNPRHLVRRRGQEARLRCSPMKGHSHVYWYRQLPEEGLKFMVYLQKENIIDESGMPKERFSAEFPKEGPSILRIQQVVRGDSAAYFCASSPTGNYGYTFGSGTRLTVV.

The gene calls are TRBV6-5 and TRBJ2-7, with D perhaps matching TRBD1 (5 bases). This CDR3 has 14 residues. Deletions cut 5 bases from V and 2 bases from J, with 13 bases between. CDR1 is MNHEY and CDR2 is SVGAGI in the germline V gene. Here the CDR3 reads CASSIIGRAYEQYF. In nucleotides, the CDR3 is TGTGCCAGCAGTATAATTGGCAGGGCCTACGAGCAGTACTTC.

This chain links TRBV28 with TRBJ2-7; D is possibly TRBD1 (5 bases). This CDR3 is 14 amino acids long. CDR1 is MDHEN and CDR2 is SYDVKM in the germline V gene. Between the trimmed V and J ends, which lost 3 bases and 3 bases, there was a span of 12 bases. The CDR3 spells CASSLSGQNYEQYF. DNA for the CDR3: TGTGCCAGCAGTTTGTCCGGACAAAACTACGAGCAGTACTTC.

This clone was observed a single time. This chain connects TRBV18 to TRBJ1-5; TRBD1 might be the D (5 bases). Trimming stripped 3 bases from V and 2 bases from J, with 11 bases between. From germline, CDR1 is KGHSH and CDR2 LQKENI. CDR3 length: 15 amino acids. The CDR3 DNA follows: TGTGCCAGCTCACCGCTCGGGGCCGGCAATCAGCCCCAGCATTTT. Translated: CASSPLGAGNQPQHF.

V is TRBV5-1 and J is TRBJ2-1; 12 bases align to TRBD2. Germline V gene sequence: CDR1 SGHRS, CDR2 YFSETQ. The CDR3 is 17 residues long. The V and J ends lost 0 bases and 3 bases, in that order; junction bases with no gene match: 4. The CDR3 coding sequence is TGCGCCAGCAGCTTGGATCCTAGCGGGAGGGTCTACAATGAGCAGTTCTTC. This codes for CASSLDPSGRVYNEQFF.

The chain combines TRBV19 with TRBJ1-5; a weak D match, TRBD1 (5 bases). The CDR3 runs 17 residues. Germline CDR1 and CDR2: LNHDA and SQIVND (reference sequence). V was cut by 2 bases and J by 1 base, with 15 bases left in between. DNA of the CDR3: TGTGCCAGTAGTATAACGTTACAGGTGAGAAGCAATCAGCCCCAGCATTTT. It is translated as CASSITLQVRSNQPQHF.

The V call is TRBV11-2, the J call TRBJ2-3; possibly TRBD2 for D (5 bases). Germline V gives CDR1 SGHAT, CDR2 FQNNGV. This CDR3 is built from 14 residues. V dropped 1 base and J dropped 4 bases, with 9 bases sitting between them. The DNA of the CDR3 is TGTGCCAGCAGCTTAGTCGGGATCCCAGATACGCAGTATTTT. It is translated as CASSLVGIPDTQYF.

The chain combines TRBV5-4 with TRBJ2-5; TRBD2 aligns across 8 bases. The assigned J gene may be wrong: the sequence end matches TRBJ2-7 better. Germline V gene sequence: CDR1 SGHNT, CDR2 YYREEE (reference sequence). There are 15 residues in the CDR3. Written as DNA, the CDR3 is TGTGCCAGCAGCTCTTTGACGGGAGGGCCCCACGAGCAGTACTTC. It codes for CASSSLTGGPHEQYF.

CDR3 sequence: CASSLRSSGSWNEQFF. For the CDR3, the DNA is TGTGCCAGCAGCCTCCGGTCTAGCGGGAGTTGGAATGAGCAGTTCTTC. The V gene is TRBV28, the J gene TRBJ2-1; 10 bases agree with TRBD2. V trimming: 6 bases; J trimming: 7 bases; junction bases outside the gene matches: 12. The germline CDR1 and CDR2 sequences are MDHEN and SYDVKM. This CDR3 has 16 residues.

V usage is TRBV6-1 and J usage is TRBJ2-1, with 13 bases that match TRBD2. Germline CDR1 MNHNS, CDR2 SASEGT. The CDR3 consists of 16 residues. V gave up 2 bases and J gave up 7 bases; unmatched junction bases: 5. Here the CDR3 DNA reads TGTGCCAGCAGTGAATTGGGGACTAGCGGGAAAAATGAGCAGTTCTTC. Translation: CASSELGTSGKNEQFF.

V is TRBV6-5 and J is TRBJ1-4; D is ambiguous. Trimming took 5 bases from V and 7 from J, leaving 8 bases between them. The germline V gene encodes CDR1 MNHEY and CDR2 SVGAGI. The CDR3 sequence is 12 residues long. CDR3 amino acids: CASSGIGEKLFF. In nucleotides, the CDR3 is TGTGCCAGCAGTGGTATAGGTGAAAAACTGTTTTTT.

The chain joins TRBV2 to TRBJ1-6, with 10 bases that match TRBD1. CDR1 is SNHLY and CDR2 is FYNNEI in the germline V gene. Germline trimming cut 8 bases from V and 9 bases from J; bases unmatched to any gene: 10. The CDR3 length is 15 residues. The CDR3 sequence is CASQVSGTGASPLHF. The CDR3 DNA reads as TGTGCCAGCCAAGTGAGCGGGACAGGGGCTTCACCCCTCCACTTT.

The rearrangement joins TRBV2 to TRBJ1-1; no clear D gene. The germline CDR1 and CDR2 sequences are SNHLY and FYNNEI. This CDR3 is built from 13 residues. V was clipped by 3 bases and J by 1 base, with 6 bases between them. The CDR3 sequence: CASSDRRNTEAFF. CDR3 sequence (DNA): TGTGCCAGCAGTGACAGGAGGAACACTGAAGCTTTCTTT.

The chain carries TRBV25-1 and TRBJ2-2, with TRBD1 identical over 8 bases. J gave up 4 bases and V 2 bases, and 9 bases lay outside the gene matches. Germline-derived CDR1 and CDR2 are MGHDK and SYGVNS. This CDR3 has 17 residues. The CDR3 sequence: CASSEHEGRGLTGELFF. In DNA, the CDR3 is TGTGCCAGCAGTGAACACGAGGGCAGGGGGCTCACCGGGGAGCTGTTTTTT.

This CDR3 is CASRSGTTNEKLFF. CDR3 DNA sequence: TGTGCCAGCAGGTCCGGCACCACTAATGAAAAACTGTTTTTT. The rearrangement joins TRBV6-1 to TRBJ1-4, with D hard to call. The CDR3 totals 14 residues. V was clipped by 6 bases and J by 2 bases, with 10 bases between them. Germline V lookup: CDR1 MNHNS, CDR2 SASEGT.

In its sample, this clone was seen a few times. V is TRBV2 and J is TRBJ1-5, with D possibly being TRBD1 (6 bases). The CDR3 sequence is 15 residues long. The germline V gene encodes CDR1 SNHLY and CDR2 FYNNEI. The ends were cut back, 4 bases at V and 2 bases at J, with 12 bases in the middle. The CDR3 coding sequence is TGTGCCAGCAGTGGTCGGGCAGGGGGCAATCAGCCCCAGCATTTT. It codes for CASSGRAGGNQPQHF. Looking up the rest from reference TRBV2 and TRBJ1-5 gives the full variable domain: EPEVTQTPSHQVTQMGQEVILRCVPISNHLYFYWYRQILGQKVEFLVSFYNNEISEKSEIFDDQFSVERPDGSNFTLKIRSTKLEDSAMYFCASSGRAGGNQPQHFGDGTRLSIL.